What follows describes a single TCR beta chain. The antigen remains undetermined. The data were taken from a study of OX40 agonist ivuxolimab in advanced cancers. Study-wide background: Patients were dosed intravenously with ivuxolimab at 0.01 to 10 mg/kg every 2 weeks. The study's findings and limits: Partial responders dosed at 0.1-3.0 mg/kg displayed clonal expansion ranking among the lowest.

Some clones are missing from TCRdb's copy, which holds only in-frame ones; the method was immunoSEQ multiplex PCR. The sample shows 90,000 to 150,000 clones, 80% to 90% of them seen only once. This receptor was obtained from an adult with an advanced solid tumor such as melanoma, head and neck, liver or kidney cancer. The sequenced sample was CD4+ or CD8+ T cells sorted from blood, obtained in a trial of the OX40 agonist ivuxolimab.

The CDR3 sequence: CAWRSQGVEKLFF. The CDR3 bases are TGTGCCTGGAGGAGCCAGGGAGTTGAAAAACTGTTTTTT. This chain connects TRBV30 to TRBJ1-4; tentative D call: TRBD1 (5 bases). With 3 bases removed from V and 7 bases from J, the gap between germline ends came to 12 bases. This CDR3 is built from 13 residues. Germline values: CDR1 GTSNPN, CDR2 SVGIG (reference sequence).